This TCR beta chain stems from a study of OX40 agonist ivuxolimab in advanced cancers. In its sample, this clone was seen a few times. TCRdb's copy holds only in-frame clones and misses some; the assay was immunoSEQ multiplex PCR. Among almost 85,000 clones listed, about 88% were seen once. The CDR3 covers 14 residues. V lost 0 bases to trimming and J lost 3 bases, with 9 bases between them. From germline, CDR1 is SGDLS and CDR2 YYNGEE. The chain recombines TRBV9 with TRBJ1-1; a weak D match, TRBD1 (5 bases). The specimen was CD4+ or CD8+ T cells sorted from blood, collected in a trial of the OX40 agonist ivuxolimab. The TCR was taken from an adult with an advanced solid tumor such as melanoma, head and neck, liver or kidney cancer. CDR3 amino acids: CASSVEWGDTEAFF. CDR3 nucleotide sequence: TGTGCCAGCAGCGTAGAGTGGGGGGACACTGAAGCTTTCTTT.